This TCR beta chain was retrieved from a study of shared clonotypes between healthy human individuals. Naive CD8 cells comprised CD45RO-negative, CCR7-positively selected cells, excluding terminally differentiated effector memory CD45RA+ cells. Caucasian adults residing in Nashville, Tennessee made up all the donors. At the deep level, the assay was run. Assay: immunoSEQ multiplex PCR; the TCRdb copy retains only in-frame clones and omits some. The sample contains about 580,000 clones, more than 95% of which appear only once. The CDR3 totals 14 residues. The V gene lost 4 bases and the J gene lost 4 bases, with 14 bases spanning the gap. Germline V lookup: CDR1 SEHNR, CDR2 FQNEAQ (reference sequence). In regard to this clone: The antigen remains undetermined.

General study results and limits: Large depth notwithstanding, sorted-subset sequencing proved incomplete by rarefaction. Larger estimated richness was generally seen in naive subsets than in memory subsets.

The sample taken for sequencing was naive CD8+ T cells sorted from blood. The receptor was derived from a man aged 25-45 years in good health. The V and J genes are TRBV7-9 and TRBJ2-7; D is uncertain. The CDR3 protein is CASSSLLNWYEQYF. In DNA, the CDR3 is TGTGCCAGCAGCTCACTCCTAAATTGGTACGAGCAGTACTTC.